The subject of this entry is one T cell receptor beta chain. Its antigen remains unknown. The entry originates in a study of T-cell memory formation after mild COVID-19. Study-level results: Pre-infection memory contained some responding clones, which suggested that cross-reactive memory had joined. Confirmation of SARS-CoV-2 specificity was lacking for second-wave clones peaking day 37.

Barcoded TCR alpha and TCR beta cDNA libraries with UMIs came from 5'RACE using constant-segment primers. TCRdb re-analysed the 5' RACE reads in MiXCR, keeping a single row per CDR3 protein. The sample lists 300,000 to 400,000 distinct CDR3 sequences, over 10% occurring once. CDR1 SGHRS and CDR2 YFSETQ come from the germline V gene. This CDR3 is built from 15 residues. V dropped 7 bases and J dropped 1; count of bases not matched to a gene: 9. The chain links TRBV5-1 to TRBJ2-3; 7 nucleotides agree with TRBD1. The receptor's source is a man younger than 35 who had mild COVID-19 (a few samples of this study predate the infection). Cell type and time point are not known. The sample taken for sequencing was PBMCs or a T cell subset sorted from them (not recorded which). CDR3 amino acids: CASRTGVGGTDTQYF. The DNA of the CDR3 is TGCGCCAGCCGCACAGGGGTTGGTGGCACAGATACGCAGTATTTT.